The 29 T cell receptor beta chains given below trace back to one sample, sequenced in a study of identical twins. TCRdb called the 5' RACE reads again in MiXCR, with one record for every CDR3 protein. This sample has under 300,000 distinct CDR3 sequences, with about 13% found just once. These data are also associated with another study on yellow fever vaccine responses in identical twins.

The sequencing input was memory (CD45RO+) T cells sorted from blood. The receptors were sampled from a woman aged 18 to 35 in good health.

The CDR3 protein is CASSALIYEQYF. The DNA for the CDR3 is TGTGCCAGCAGTGCACTCATTTACGAGCAGTACTTC. The genes are TRBV2 and TRBJ2-7, with unresolved D. This CDR3 comprises 12 residues. V dropped 4 bases and J dropped 4 bases, with 8 bases sitting between them. CDR1 is SNHLY and CDR2 is FYNNEI in the germline V gene.

The chain is built from TRBV5-1 and TRBJ2-5, with 7 positions matching TRBD1. Germline V gene sequence: CDR1 SGHRS, CDR2 YFSETQ. Trimming removed 4 bases from V and 4 bases from J; junction bases left unmatched: 10. The CDR3 length is 15 residues. The CDR3 sequence is CASSPGQSSPETQYF. In DNA, the CDR3 is TGCGCCAGCAGCCCGGGACAGAGCTCGCCAGAGACCCAGTACTTC.

The sample holds many counts of this clonotype. This chain joins TRBV11-2 and TRBJ2-3; D is unclear. The CDR3 sequence is 15 residues long. Trimming removed 5 bases at V and 4 bases at J, with 16 bases between. CDR1 SGHAT and CDR2 FQNNGV come from the germline V gene. The CDR3 DNA follows: TGTGCCAGCAGCCAAGGAACCACTTTGGCAGATACGCAGTATTTT. Translated: CASSQGTTLADTQYF.

This clonotype was picked up many times. The V call is TRBV15, the J call TRBJ2-3; 9 bases are a match to TRBD1. Germline assignment: CDR1 LNHNV and CDR2 YYDKDF (reference sequence). V shed 3 bases and J 1 base; nucleotides not matched to a gene: 5. The CDR3 runs 16 residues. The CDR3 DNA reads TGTGCCACCAGCAGGGACAGGGGAGGGGGCACAGATACGCAGTATTTT. Translated, it gives CATSRDRGGGTDTQYF.

This clonotype has ten or more counts. The J gene is TRBJ2-6, the V gene TRBV12-3 or TRBV12-4, with D possibly being TRBD2 (5 bases). V was cut by 2 bases and J by 0 bases, with 5 bases left in between. This CDR3 is 15 amino acids long. CDR3 DNA: TGTGCCAGCAGTTTACGGGGCTCTGGGGCCAACGTCCTGACTTTC. As protein: CASSLRGSGANVLTF.

The table lists this clonotype with many counts. This chain connects TRBV6-2 or TRBV6-3 to TRBJ2-3; unclear D gene. The length of the CDR3 is 13 residues. Trimming pared 0 bases from V and 6 bases from J, leaving 7 bases between. Looked up from germline, CDR1 is MNHEY and CDR2 is SVGEGT. As DNA, the CDR3 is TGTGCCAGCAGTTACTCCGAAACTGATACGCAGTATTTT. This codes for CASSYSETDTQYF.

This clonotype appeared many times. This rearrangement joins TRBV4-1 to TRBJ2-7; D is perhaps TRBD2 (5 bases). The CDR3 is made up of 12 amino acids. V was cut by 4 bases and J by 3 bases, with 7 bases left in between. Germline lookup yields CDR1 MGHRA and CDR2 YSYEKL. CDR3 protein: CASSPGNYEQYF. Here the CDR3 DNA reads TGCGCCAGCAGCCCGGGGAACTACGAGCAGTACTTC.

This clonotype was picked up a small number of times. CDR3: CASSPRSGRGSNEQFF. Here the CDR3 DNA reads TGTGCCAGCAGCCCTCGCTCGGGCAGGGGCAGCAATGAGCAGTTCTTC. V is TRBV9 and J is TRBJ2-1; a weak D match, TRBD1 (6 bases). The CDR3 is made up of 16 amino acids. The germline V gene encodes CDR1 SGDLS and CDR2 YYNGEE. V lost 4 bases, J lost 6 bases, and 20 bases lay in between.

This clonotype was counted only a few times. The rearrangement joins TRBV25-1 to TRBJ2-7; D perhaps matches TRBD1 (5 bases). This CDR3 has 13 amino acids. V was cut by 1 base and J by 12 bases, with 16 bases left in between. Germline values: CDR1 MGHDK, CDR2 SYGVNS. This CDR3 is CASSESPLTGRYF. In DNA form, the CDR3 reads TGTGCCAGCAGTGAATCCCCCCTCACAGGACGGTACTTC.

This clonotype was detected only a few times. The V call is TRBV12-3 or TRBV12-4, the J call TRBJ2-7; the D is unclear. Deletions cut 6 bases from V and 3 bases from J, with 12 bases between. The CDR3 covers 13 residues. CDR3 coding DNA: TGTGCCAGCAGCCCACAGACGGGCTACGAGCAGTACTTC. Its translation: CASSPQTGYEQYF.

This clonotype was seen a handful of times. The chain links TRBV20-1 to TRBJ2-5; TRBD1 matches at 8 bases. The CDR3 covers 14 residues. Germline CDR1 and CDR2: DFQATT and SNEGSKA (reference sequence). J gave up 5 bases and V 0 bases, and 5 bases lay outside the gene matches. The DNA of the CDR3 is TGCAGTGCTAGAGATCGGACAGGGAGGGAGACCCAGTACTTC. Translated: CSARDRTGRETQYF.

This clonotype came up many times. The genes are TRBV5-1 and TRBJ2-7, with D unresolved. The V gene lost 5 bases and the J gene lost 0 bases, with 12 bases spanning the gap. The CDR3 has 14 amino acids. Germline V gene lookup returns CDR1 SGHRS and CDR2 YFSETQ. DNA for the CDR3: TGCGCCAGCAGTGGGATCGGAAGCTCCTACGAGCAGTACTTC. Translating it yields CASSGIGSSYEQYF.

This clonotype was seen ten or more times. The junction departs from the called germline gene at one end, perhaps through a read error. J is TRBJ2-3 and V is TRBV5-5; D uncertain. CDR1 is SGHKS and CDR2 is YYEKEE in the germline V gene (reference sequence). The CDR3 has 13 residues. The CDR3, as DNA: TGTGCAAGCAGGCACAGACTCACAGATACGCAGTATTTT. Its protein is CASRHRLTDTQYF.

This clonotype was found a few times. The chain links TRBV3-1 to TRBJ2-2, with a weak D call TRBD1 (5 bases). The V gene's germline CDR1 is LGHDT and CDR2 YNNKEL (reference sequence). V was pared by 3 bases and J by 5 bases, with 13 bases between. CDR3 length: 15 amino acids. Here the CDR3 reads CASSQQRGGTGELFF. CDR3 DNA sequence: TGTGCCAGCAGCCAGCAAAGGGGTGGTACCGGGGAGCTGTTTTTT.

The chain carries TRBV20-1 and TRBJ1-2; D is uncertain. Trimming cost V 7 bases and J 8 bases, with 26 bases left between them. This CDR3 region has 15 residues. Germline V gives CDR1 DFQATT, CDR2 SNEGSKA (reference sequence). CDR3 protein: CSVSDGSSFSRGYTF. The DNA of the CDR3 is TGCAGTGTTTCGGACGGATCCTCCTTTTCGAGGGGCTACACCTTC.

The chain links TRBV28 to TRBJ2-3, with 14 bases identical to TRBD2. Germline V CDR1 and CDR2: MDHEN, SYDVKM. The junction had 11 bases not matched to a gene; V was cut back by 6 bases and J by 0 bases. This CDR3 has 19 amino acids. CDR3 region: CASSPGGGTSGGSTDTQYF. The CDR3 nucleotides are TGTGCCAGCAGCCCCGGCGGCGGGACTAGCGGGGGCAGCACAGATACGCAGTATTTT.

This clonotype was observed at least ten times. This sequence joins TRBV9 and TRBJ2-1, with 9 bases that match TRBD2. Germline V gives CDR1 SGDLS, CDR2 YYNGEE. The CDR3 has 16 amino acids. V lost 4 bases, J lost 7 bases, and 12 bases stayed unmatched. CDR3 loop: CASSPRYSGGSNEQFF. The CDR3 DNA reads as TGTGCCAGCAGCCCCCGCTATAGCGGGGGTAGTAATGAGCAGTTCTTC.

The rearrangement joins TRBV5-5 to TRBJ2-7, with 8 bases lining up with TRBD1. CDR1 is SGHKS, CDR2 YYEKEE, per germline (reference sequence). The V and J ends lost 4 bases and 4 bases, in that order; junction bases with no gene match: 10. The CDR3 extends over 15 amino acids. The CDR3 sequence is CASSMEPQGAYEQYF. The DNA of the CDR3 is TGTGCCAGCAGCATGGAACCCCAGGGGGCTTACGAGCAGTACTTC.

Only a few counts were recorded for this clonotype. This chain uses TRBV20-1 with TRBJ2-7, with D hard to call. V was clipped by 3 bases and J by 3 bases, with 12 bases between them. Germline assignment: CDR1 DFQATT and CDR2 SNEGSKA (reference sequence). There are 13 residues in the CDR3. Here the CDR3 DNA reads TGCAGTGCTAGCACCGGGTCCCACTACGAGCAGTACTTC. As protein: CSASTGSHYEQYF.

This chain connects TRBV4-3 to TRBJ2-2, with D tentatively TRBD1 or TRBD2 (7 bases each). V was pared by 6 bases and J by 0 bases, with 11 bases between. The CDR3 length is 15 residues. CDR1 and CDR2 (germline): LGHNA, YSLEER. CDR3 DNA: TGCGCCAGCAGTCAGGGGGGGACGAACACCGGGGAGCTGTTTTTT. Its protein product is CASSQGGTNTGELFF.

This clonotype was observed a few times. The chain links TRBV12-3 or TRBV12-4 to TRBJ2-3; 9 bases are a match to TRBD2. The ends lost 6 bases at V and 8 bases at J; junction bases unmatched: 3. The CDR3 contains 12 residues. CDR3 protein: CASSFSGGTQYF. The CDR3 DNA is TGTGCCAGCAGCTTTAGCGGGGGTACGCAGTATTTT.

This clonotype was recorded only once. CDR3 region: CASSRGQGTDTQYF. The CDR3 DNA is TGCGCCAGCAGTCGGGGACAGGGGACAGATACGCAGTATTTT. This chain links TRBV23-1 with TRBJ2-3, with 10 bases aligning to TRBD1. TRBV23-1 is noted as an ORF with a role that remains uncertain. J lost 3 bases, V lost 4 bases, and 1 base had no gene match. This CDR3 region has 14 residues.

This clonotype was seen more than once but under ten times. The chain has TRBV11-2 and TRBJ2-4; 9 bases map to TRBD1. V dropped 5 bases and J dropped 6; count of bases not matched to a gene: 8. CDR1 is SGHAT and CDR2 is FQNNGV in the germline V gene. CDR3 length equals 15 residues. The chain's CDR3 is CASSPGTGSGNIQYF. As DNA, the CDR3 is TGTGCCAGCAGCCCAGGGACAGGGTCGGGAAACATTCAGTACTTC.

This clonotype was seen a handful of times. The chain recombines TRBV27 with TRBJ2-7, with 8 bases identical to TRBD1. The CDR3 totals 13 residues. In germline, CDR1 is MNHEY, CDR2 SMNVEV (reference sequence). V gave up 5 bases and J gave up 3 bases; unmatched junction bases: 3. As DNA, the CDR3 is TGTGCCAGCAGTCGCGGGACAGGCTACGAGCAGTACTTC. It yields the protein CASSRGTGYEQYF.

This clonotype was observed a handful of times. The chain recombines TRBV6-5 with TRBJ1-1; D uncertain. Trimming took 6 bases from V and 1 from J, leaving 12 bases between them. The germline CDR1 and CDR2 sequences are MNHEY and SVGAGI. CDR3 length equals 14 residues. This CDR3 is CASSPQLANTEAFF. Written as DNA, the CDR3 is TGTGCCAGCAGCCCTCAGTTAGCGAACACTGAAGCTTTCTTT.

This clonotype has more than one count but fewer than ten. CDR3: CASLPQGPSSYNSPLHF. DNA for the CDR3: TGTGCCAGCCTTCCCCAGGGTCCGAGCTCCTATAATTCACCCCTCCACTTT. This sequence joins TRBV28 and TRBJ1-6; maybe TRBD1 (5 bases). Per the germline V gene, CDR1 is MDHEN and CDR2 is SYDVKM. V dropped 8 bases and J dropped 0 bases, with 17 bases sitting between them. This CDR3 contains 17 residues.

This clonotype was seen a few times. J is TRBJ2-1 and V is TRBV7-2, with 7 bases identical to TRBD2. Germline assignment: CDR1 SGHTA and CDR2 FQGNSA. The V gene end was trimmed by 4 bases and the J gene end by 3 bases; junction bases not matched to a gene: 12. The CDR3 consists of 17 residues. CDR3 sequence: CASSSFQPSGGYNEQFF. CDR3 coding DNA: TGTGCCAGCAGCTCCTTCCAACCTAGCGGAGGCTACAATGAGCAGTTCTTC.

This clonotype was recorded a few times. The V and J genes are TRBV30 and TRBJ1-4; D gene unclear. The CDR3 sequence is 15 residues long. From germline, CDR1 is GTSNPN and CDR2 SVGIG (reference sequence). The V and J ends lost 0 bases and 8 bases respectively, with 16 bases between them. The CDR3 spells CAWSVSQALSEKLFF. Here the CDR3 DNA reads TGTGCCTGGAGTGTATCGCAGGCCTTGTCAGAAAAACTGTTTTTT.

The gene calls are TRBV11-2 and TRBJ2-7; D gene unclear. V lost 0 bases, J lost 3 bases, and 6 bases lay in between. In germline, CDR1 is SGHAT, CDR2 FQNNGV. CDR3 size: 13 residues. CDR3 sequence reads: CASSLEELYEQYF. The DNA of the CDR3 is TGTGCCAGCAGCTTAGAGGAGCTCTACGAGCAGTACTTC.